The 20 T cell receptor beta chains presented below share a single source sample, sequenced in a study of PD-L1 blockade in urothelial cancer. Data came from immunoSEQ multiplex PCR; TCRdb stores just in-frame clones and leaves some out. This sample carries about 83,000 clones, around 90% of them seen once, and the ten largest clones take 4.5% to 7%. The specimen was PBMCs, collected around atezolizumab (anti-PD-L1) treatment. These TCRs come from a woman in her 70s with urothelial cancer.

The V and J genes are TRBV18 and TRBJ2-5; possibly TRBD1 for D (5 bases). Germline CDR1 is KGHSH and CDR2 is LQKENI. This CDR3 region has 15 residues. The V gene lost 1 base and the J gene lost 5 bases, with 14 bases spanning the gap. CDR3 sequence (DNA): TGTGCCAGCTCACCACAGGGGCCCCGTATCGAGACCCAGTACTTC. This encodes CASSPQGPRIETQYF.

The V and J genes are TRBV7-6 and TRBJ2-5, with D unresolved. This CDR3 contains 12 residues. Looked up from germline, CDR1 is SGHVS and CDR2 is FNYEAQ. The ends were cut back, 4 bases at V and 1 base at J, with 4 bases in the middle. CDR3: CASSSSQETQYF. The CDR3 nucleotides read TGTGCCAGCAGCTCGTCCCAAGAGACCCAGTACTTC. The full variable domain, with the rest looked up from reference TRBV7-6 and TRBJ2-5, is GAGVSQSPRYKVTKRGQDVALRCDPISGHVSLYWYRQALGQGPEFLTYFNYEAQQDKSGLPNDRFSAERPEGSISTLTIQRTEQRDSAMYRCASSSSQETQYFGPGTRLLVL.

The chain has TRBV6-1 and TRBJ2-7, with 8 bases fitting TRBD1. This CDR3 comprises 13 residues. Germline-derived CDR1 and CDR2 are MNHNS and SASEGT. V shed 6 bases, J shed 6 bases, and the junction held 7 bases outside the gene matches. The CDR3 spells CASRPGQVSEQYF. In nucleotides, the CDR3 is TGTGCCAGCAGACCGGGACAGGTGAGCGAGCAGTACTTC.

The gene calls are TRBV4-1 and TRBJ1-4; 7 bases map to TRBD1. Germline CDR1 and CDR2: MGHRA and YSYEKL. With V trimmed by 2 bases and J by 2 bases, 5 bases remained unmatched. The CDR3 consists of 16 residues. CDR3 coding DNA: TGCGCCAGCAGCCAAAACACAGGGGCCACTAATGAAAAACTGTTTTTT. Protein sequence: CASSQNTGATNEKLFF.

The chain recombines TRBV28 with TRBJ2-1; TRBD2 aligns across 7 bases. Trimming took 6 bases from V and 7 from J; bases not matched to a gene: 6. From germline, CDR1 is MDHEN and CDR2 SYDVKM. The CDR3 loop spans 13 amino acids. The DNA of the CDR3 is TGTGCCAGCAGGTTACCGGGACTAAATGAGCAGTTCTTC. Translated: CASRLPGLNEQFF.

V usage is TRBV7-7 and J usage is TRBJ2-7; a weak D match, TRBD1 (6 bases). From germline, CDR1 is SSHAT and CDR2 FNYEAQ (reference sequence). This CDR3 has 20 residues. V was cut by 1 base and J by 0 bases, with 25 bases left in between. The CDR3 DNA reads TGTGCCAGCAGCTTAGGAGAAGCAGATAGACAGGAAACAACCTCCTACGAGCAGTACTTC. Residues: CASSLGEADRQETTSYEQYF.

J is TRBJ2-7 and V is TRBV25-1, with D maybe TRBD2 (6 bases). Trimming stripped 5 bases from V and 0 bases from J, with 11 bases between. CDR3 length: 14 amino acids. Germline lookup yields CDR1 MGHDK and CDR2 SYGVNS. The CDR3 loop reads CASSRTMSSYEQYF. The CDR3 nucleotides read TGTGCCAGCAGTAGGACTATGAGCTCCTACGAGCAGTACTTC.

This chain connects TRBV11-2 to TRBJ1-2; perhaps TRBD1 as D (6 bases). Germline V lookup: CDR1 SGHAT, CDR2 FQNNGV. This CDR3 has 14 residues. Trimming shortened V by 5 bases and J by 7 bases, and 17 bases separated the two germline ends. The CDR3 DNA sequence: TGTGCCAGCAGCCCGACCTCCAGGGGCTCTGGCTACACCTTC. As protein: CASSPTSRGSGYTF. The variable domain in full, with the rest retrieved from reference TRBV11-2 and TRBJ1-2, is EAGVAQSPRYKIIEKRQSVAFWCNPISGHATLYWYQQILGQGPKLLIQFQNNGVVDDSQLPKDRFSAERLKGVDSTLKIQPAKLEDSAVYLCASSPTSRGSGYTFGSGTRLTVV.

The chain employs TRBV7-9 and TRBJ1-4; 7 bases match TRBD1. CDR3 length: 14 amino acids. Trimming removed 1 base from V and 14 bases from J; junction bases left unmatched: 10. Germline V gene sequence: CDR1 SEHNR, CDR2 FQNEAQ (reference sequence). Here the CDR3 DNA reads TGTGCCAGCAGCTTAGGCAGGGGGGTGCTTCAGCTGTTTTTT. Protein: CASSLGRGVLQLFF.

The chain employs TRBV11-2 and TRBJ2-1, with D unresolved. Germline CDR1 reads SGHAT; CDR2 reads FQNNGV. The CDR3 runs 15 residues. Trimming removed 5 bases from V and 4 bases from J, with 15 bases in between. The CDR3 DNA follows: TGTGCCAGCAGCCAGATTACCACCAGGTACAATGAGCAGTTCTTC. Encoded protein: CASSQITTRYNEQFF.

The rearrangement joins TRBV7-2 to TRBJ2-2; 7 nucleotides agree with TRBD1. The germline gives CDR1 SGHTA, CDR2 FQGNSA. The trim removed 5 bases at V and 13 bases at J, leaving 10 bases unmatched. This CDR3 contains 13 residues. In nucleotides, the CDR3 is TGTGCCAGCAGCCCCAACAGGGGTCAAGGGCTGTTTTTT. Encoded protein: CASSPNRGQGLFF.

The V gene is TRBV2, the J gene TRBJ1-2, with TRBD1 identical over 10 bases. Germline V gene sequence: CDR1 SNHLY, CDR2 FYNNEI. The trim removed 6 bases at V and 1 base at J, leaving 11 bases unmatched. The CDR3 loop spans 17 amino acids. The CDR3 sequence: CASSADRGAYRNYGYTF. The CDR3 nucleotides read TGTGCCAGCAGCGCGGACAGGGGGGCCTATCGTAACTATGGCTACACCTTC.

The chain recombines TRBV10-1 with TRBJ1-1; D perhaps matches TRBD1 (5 bases). CDR1 WNHNN and CDR2 SYGVQD come from the germline V gene (reference sequence). The V and J ends lost 0 bases and 7 bases respectively, with 9 bases between them. The CDR3 contains 13 residues. In nucleotides, the CDR3 is TGCGCCAGCAGTGAGTCGGGCGGGGGTGAAGCTTTCTTT. It yields the protein CASSESGGGEAFF.

The chain combines TRBV7-2 with TRBJ2-7, with 9 bases lining up with TRBD2. The CDR3 is made up of 18 amino acids. CDR1 is SGHTA and CDR2 is FQGNSA in the germline V gene. With 4 bases clipped from V and 0 bases from J, the junction kept 13 bases outside the gene matches. The CDR3 DNA reads as TGTGCCAGCAGCTCTCCAGCGCATAGCGGGGGATCCTCCTACGAGCAGTACTTC. Amino acid sequence: CASSSPAHSGGSSYEQYF. The full variable domain, with the rest looked up from reference TRBV7-2 and TRBJ2-7, is GAGVSQSPSNKVTEKGKDVELRCDPISGHTALYWYRQSLGQGLEFLIYFQGNSAPDKSGLPSDRFSAERTGGSVSTLTIQRTQQEDSAVYLCASSSPAHSGGSSYEQYFGPGTRLTVT.

The chain couples TRBV28 to TRBJ2-1; TRBD2 matches 7 bases. Germline CDR1 and CDR2: MDHEN and SYDVKM. V lost 6 bases to trimming and J lost 4 bases; unmatched junction nucleotides: 9. This CDR3 has 15 residues. The CDR3 sequence is CASSTLGTNYNEQFF. The CDR3 DNA sequence: TGTGCCAGCAGCACCCTCGGGACTAATTACAATGAGCAGTTCTTC. Supplemented by reference TRBV28 and TRBJ2-1, the full variable domain reads DVKVTQSSRYLVKRTGEKVFLECVQDMDHENMFWYRQDPGLGLRLIYFSYDVKMKEKGDIPEGYSVSREKKERFSLILESASTNQTSMYLCASSTLGTNYNEQFFGPGTRLTVL.

This clone was seen once. The chain has TRBV10-3 and TRBJ2-2; the D is unclear. Trimming cost V 7 bases and J 3 bases, with 12 bases left between them. Germline-derived CDR1 and CDR2 are ENHRY and SYGVKD. The CDR3 is made up of 14 amino acids. The chain's CDR3 is CAITYSIDTGELFF. The CDR3 nucleotides are TGTGCCATCACCTATAGTATAGACACCGGGGAGCTGTTTTTT.

CDR3 coding DNA: TGTGCCAGCAGCGTAGGTGGGGGGGGCATACCACGAGGCCAGCGGCTGAATACGCAGTATTTT. Translated, it gives CASSVGGGGIPRGQRLNTQYF. The V and J genes are TRBV9 and TRBJ2-3; weak D call: TRBD2 (7 bases). CDR1 is SGDLS, CDR2 YYNGEE, per germline. CDR3 length: 21 residues. V was trimmed by 0 bases and J by 7 bases, leaving 33 bases between them.

This clone appeared once. This rearrangement joins TRBV11-2 to TRBJ2-2; tentatively, D is TRBD2 (7 bases). CDR1 SGHAT and CDR2 FQNNGV come from the germline V gene. This CDR3 comprises 15 residues. V lost 8 bases to trimming and J lost 2 bases, with 15 bases between them. The CDR3 DNA reads as TGTGCCAGCCCGATCGGGGGGCGCAACACCGGGGAGCTGTTTTTT. It encodes CASPIGGRNTGELFF.

This rearrangement joins TRBV27 to TRBJ1-5; TRBD1 aligns across 7 bases. Germline CDR1 is MNHEY and CDR2 is SMNVEV (reference sequence). V lost 7 bases, J lost 0 bases, and 12 bases stayed unmatched. The CDR3 spans 17 residues. DNA of the CDR3: TGTGCCAGCACCCCGTCATGGGGACAGAGTAGCAATCAGCCCCAGCATTTT. It is translated as CASTPSWGQSSNQPQHF.

In its sample, this clone was seen once. The chain is built from TRBV5-1 and TRBJ2-7; D gene unclear. CDR3 length equals 14 residues. Trimming removed 4 bases at V and 2 bases at J, with 13 bases between. Germline V gives CDR1 SGHRS, CDR2 YFSETQ. Here the CDR3 reads CASSQASPTYEQYF. The CDR3 DNA sequence: TGCGCCAGCAGCCAGGCGTCACCGACCTACGAGCAGTACTTC. Looking up the rest from reference TRBV5-1 and TRBJ2-7 gives the full variable domain: KAGVTQTPRYLIKTRGQQVTLSCSPISGHRSVSWYQQTPGQGLQFLFEYFSETQRNKGNFPGRFSGRQFSNSRSEMNVSTLELGDSALYLCASSQASPTYEQYFGPGTRLTVT.